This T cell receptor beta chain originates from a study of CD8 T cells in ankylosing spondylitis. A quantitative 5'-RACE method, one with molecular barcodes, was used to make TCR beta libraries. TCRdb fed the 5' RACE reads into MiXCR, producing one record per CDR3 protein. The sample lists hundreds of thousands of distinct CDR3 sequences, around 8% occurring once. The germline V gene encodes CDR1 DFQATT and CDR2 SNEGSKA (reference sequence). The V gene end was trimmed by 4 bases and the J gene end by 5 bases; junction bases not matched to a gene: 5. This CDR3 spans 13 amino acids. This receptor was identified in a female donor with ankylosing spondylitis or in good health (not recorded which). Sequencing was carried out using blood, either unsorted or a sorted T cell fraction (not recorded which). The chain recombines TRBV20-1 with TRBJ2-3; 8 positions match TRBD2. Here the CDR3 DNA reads TGCAGTGCTACCGGGAGGGCAGGAGATACGCAGTATTTT. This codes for CSATGRAGDTQYF.